A single TCR beta chain is shown here with its context. The target antigen is unknown. The sample originates from a study of graft-versus-host responses after intestinal transplantation. Study as a whole: Grafts that recipients had were multivisceral, liver-intestinal, or isolated intestinal transplants. For approximately three years after anti-thymocyte globulin induction, all recipients took tacrolimus and steroids.

CDR3 length: 14 amino acids. V shed 6 bases, J shed 4 bases, and the junction held 6 bases outside the gene matches. Germline V gene lookup returns CDR1 SQVTM and CDR2 ANQGSEA. The assay was immunoSEQ multiplex PCR, and TCRdb's table has in-frame clones only and misses some. The sample lists about 86,000 clones, about 88% occurring once. The rearrangement uses TRBV29-1 and TRBJ2-2, with 9 positions matching TRBD1. This material consisted of unstimulated CD4+ T cells sorted from spleen or lymph node cells, taken before transplant. The clonotype comes from a human donor who was the organ donor for an intestinal transplant. In DNA, the CDR3 is TGCAGCGTCGGGACAGGGAGGGTCACCGGGGAGCTGTTTTTT. It yields the protein CSVGTGRVTGELFF.